The entry below describes one TCR beta chain. CDR1 and CDR2 from the germline V gene are MNHEY and SVGAGI. This CDR3 comprises 13 residues. Germline trimming cut 5 bases from V and 8 bases from J; bases unmatched to any gene: 7. This table comes from immunoSEQ multiplex PCR, and its TCRdb copy is limited to in-frame clones, with some not included. Of 250,000 to 300,000 clones listed, 81% were seen once; the top ten hold around 2.9%. The data were taken from a study of blood T cell repertoires in COVID-19. Sequences were obtained from peripheral blood. The chain is built from TRBV6-5 and TRBJ1-2, with 8 bases lining up with TRBD1. The sequence derives from a woman aged 60-75 years with active or convalescent COVID-19. This CDR3 reads CASSPGQGSGYTF. DNA for the CDR3: TGTGCCAGCAGTCCAGGACAGGGTTCGGGCTACACCTTC.